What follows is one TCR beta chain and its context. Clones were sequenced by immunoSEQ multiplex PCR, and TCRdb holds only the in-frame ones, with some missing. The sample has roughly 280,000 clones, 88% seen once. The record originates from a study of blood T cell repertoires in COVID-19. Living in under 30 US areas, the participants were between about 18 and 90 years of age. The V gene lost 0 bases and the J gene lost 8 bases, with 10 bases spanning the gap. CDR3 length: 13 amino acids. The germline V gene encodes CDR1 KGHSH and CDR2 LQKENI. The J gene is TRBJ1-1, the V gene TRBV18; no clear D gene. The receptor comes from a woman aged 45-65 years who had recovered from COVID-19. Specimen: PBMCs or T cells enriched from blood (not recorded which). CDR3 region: CASSPPSLLEAFF. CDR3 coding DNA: TGTGCCAGCTCACCACCGTCACTCCTCGAAGCTTTCTTT.